The 26 T cell receptor beta chains given below trace back to one sample, sequenced in a study of spatial heterogeneity in lung cancer. The time point is: sample taken at primary tumor resection. Researchers sequenced whole RNA taken from tumor, nontumor lung or frozen PBMC without sorting. TCRdb fed the 5' RACE reads into MiXCR, producing one record per CDR3 protein. The sample yields around 60,000 distinct CDR3 sequences, about 8% seen once. The sample here was PBMCs, taken at surgery. The receptors were gathered from a female donor with early-stage non-small cell lung cancer.

This chain uses TRBV6-2 or TRBV6-3 with TRBJ2-1; D is unresolved. Germline CDR1 is MNHEY and CDR2 is SVGEGT. CDR3 length: 15 amino acids. With 2 bases removed from V and 0 bases from J, the gap between germline ends came to 8 bases. The CDR3 loop reads CASSYVHSSYNEQFF. The DNA of the CDR3 is TGTGCCAGCAGTTACGTCCATAGCTCCTACAATGAGCAGTTCTTC.

The chain combines TRBV6-6 with TRBJ2-3; D is possibly TRBD2 (6 bases). Germline CDR1 MNHNY, CDR2 SVGAGI (reference sequence). Trimming stripped 3 bases from V and 5 bases from J, with 24 bases between. This CDR3 is 18 amino acids long. This CDR3 reads CASSYAVGGGRSIDTQYF. DNA of the CDR3: TGTGCCAGCAGTTATGCCGTCGGTGGGGGGAGGAGTATAGATACGCAGTATTTT.

This clonotype was recorded many times. The rearrangement uses TRBV25-1 and TRBJ1-3; 8 bases agree with TRBD1. CDR1 and CDR2 (germline): MGHDK, SYGVNS. V was clipped by 5 bases and J by 3 bases; unmatched bases: 3. This CDR3 spans 14 amino acids. CDR3 region: CASSRTGSGNTIYF. The CDR3 DNA is TGTGCCAGCAGTCGGACAGGGAGTGGAAACACCATATATTTT.

This clonotype has at least ten counts. V usage is TRBV20-1 and J usage is TRBJ1-5; perhaps TRBD1 as D (5 bases). The CDR3 has 17 amino acids. Germline V CDR1 and CDR2: DFQATT, SNEGSKA (reference sequence). Trimming took off 5 bases at V and 1 base at J, with 21 bases between the two ends. CDR3 DNA: TGCAGTGCTTCCCGGGTTGGGGCTATGAGGAGCAATCAGCCCCAGCATTTT. The encoded protein is CSASRVGAMRSNQPQHF.

This clonotype was counted a few times. This chain connects TRBV7-3 to TRBJ2-3; 7 bases are a match to TRBD2. The CDR3 is 13 residues long. V lost 8 bases to trimming and J lost 5 bases; unmatched junction nucleotides: 7. Looked up from germline, CDR1 is SGHTA and CDR2 is FQGTGA. CDR3 DNA sequence: TGTGCCAGCGGGAGGGCCGTTGGAGATACGCAGTATTTT. It yields the protein CASGRAVGDTQYF.

This clonotype came up many times. The gene calls are TRBV7-7 and TRBJ2-5, with 7 bases that match TRBD1. The germline gives CDR1 SSHAT, CDR2 FNYEAQ (reference sequence). The CDR3 consists of 13 residues. Trimming at V came to 1 base and at J to 6 bases, leaving 2 bases not matched to a gene. The CDR3 spells CASSLDRGKTQYF. Written as DNA, the CDR3 is TGTGCCAGCAGCTTAGACAGGGGCAAGACCCAGTACTTC. The full variable domain, completed using reference TRBV7-7 and TRBJ2-5, is GAGVSQSPRYKVTKRGQDVTLRCDPISSHATLYWYQQALGQGPEFLTYFNYEAQPDKSGLPSDRFSAERPEGSISTLTIQRTEQRDSAMYRCASSLDRGKTQYFGPGTRLLVL.

The rearrangement joins TRBV11-3 to TRBJ2-1; 13 bases align to TRBD2. There are 15 residues in the CDR3. Germline V gives CDR1 SGHNT, CDR2 YENEEA. Trimming removed 8 bases from V and 7 bases from J; junction bases left unmatched: 8. The CDR3 DNA is TGTGCCAGCTCCCAAGGGGGACTAGCGGGAAATGAGCAGTTCTTC. It is translated as CASSQGGLAGNEQFF.

This clonotype was detected only a few times. The rearrangement joins TRBV2 to TRBJ2-7; 10 bases are a match to TRBD1. The CDR3 has 15 amino acids. CDR1 is SNHLY and CDR2 is FYNNEI in the germline V gene. V lost 5 bases and J lost 2; bases outside the gene matches: 6. The CDR3 loop reads CASSRDRGTTYEQYV. The CDR3 DNA reads as TGTGCCAGCAGTCGGGACAGGGGTACTACCTACGAGCAGTACGTC.

This clonotype was seen repeatedly, ten times or more. V gene TRBV28 combines with J gene TRBJ2-7, with 13 bases fitting TRBD2. This CDR3 contains 14 residues. Germline CDR1 MDHEN, CDR2 SYDVKM. With 6 bases clipped from V and 1 base from J, the junction kept 0 bases outside the gene matches. The CDR3 coding sequence is TGTGCCAGCAGGACTAGCGGGGGGTCCTACGAGCAGTACTTC. It yields the protein CASRTSGGSYEQYF.

This clonotype was seen many times. V and J are TRBV24-1 and TRBJ2-3, with 7 bases identical to TRBD1. Germline values: CDR1 KGHDR, CDR2 SFDVKD. The V gene end was trimmed by 7 bases and the J gene end by 3 bases; junction bases not matched to a gene: 9. The CDR3 has 15 residues. The CDR3 region is CATRPRDSETDTQYF. CDR3 nucleotide sequence: TGTGCCACCAGACCTAGGGACAGCGAAACAGATACGCAGTATTTT.

This chain connects TRBV20-1 to TRBJ1-4, with D hard to call. Germline values: CDR1 DFQATT, CDR2 SNEGSKA (reference sequence). V lost 1 base, J lost 5 bases, and 11 bases lay in between. This CDR3 comprises 14 residues. This chain's CDR3 is CSARADGANEKLFF. DNA of the CDR3: TGCAGTGCTAGAGCGGACGGAGCAAATGAAAAACTGTTTTTT.

This clonotype was counted many times. The chain joins TRBV5-1 to TRBJ2-3; no definite D call. Trimming cost V 1 base and J 2 bases, with 8 bases left between them. Germline CDR1 and CDR2: SGHRS and YFSETQ. CDR3 length equals 14 residues. The CDR3 DNA reads TGCGCCAGCAGCTTGTCACAGTCCACAGATACGCAGTATTTT. Its protein product is CASSLSQSTDTQYF. Complete variable domain (other parts from reference TRBV5-1 and TRBJ2-3): KAGVTQTPRYLIKTRGQQVTLSCSPISGHRSVSWYQQTPGQGLQFLFEYFSETQRNKGNFPGRFSGRQFSNSRSEMNVSTLELGDSALYLCASSLSQSTDTQYFGPGTRLTVL.

This clonotype showed up many times. This chain joins TRBV28 and TRBJ2-6; a weak D match, TRBD1 (5 bases). The CDR3 loop spans 15 amino acids. Trimming pared 6 bases from V and 0 bases from J, leaving 9 bases between. In germline, CDR1 is MDHEN, CDR2 SYDVKM. The CDR3 coding sequence is TGTGCCAGCAGCTCAGGGTTCTCTGGGGCCAACGTCCTGACTTTC. Translating it yields CASSSGFSGANVLTF.

This clonotype was detected ten times or more. CDR3 nucleotide sequence: TGTGCCAGCAGTCCCAGACAGGGGCGGCCTAGCGGGAGGGTGGAGACCCAGTACTTC. Translating it yields CASSPRQGRPSGRVETQYF. The rearrangement uses TRBV27 and TRBJ2-5, with 12 bases aligning to TRBD2. From germline, CDR1 is MNHEY and CDR2 SMNVEV (reference sequence). The CDR3 has 19 residues. Trimming cost V 5 bases and J 5 bases; bases outside gene matches: 18.

This clonotype was counted many times. CDR3 sequence: CASSRPGENIQYF. CDR3 in DNA: TGTGCCAGCAGTAGGCCAGGGGAAAACATTCAGTACTTC. The rearrangement links TRBV28 to TRBJ2-4; TRBD1 might be the D (6 bases). The ends were cut back, 5 bases at V and 5 bases at J, with 10 bases in the middle. Germline lookup yields CDR1 MDHEN and CDR2 SYDVKM. This CDR3 comprises 13 residues.

The sample holds many counts of this clonotype. V and J are TRBV10-3 and TRBJ2-1, with 7 bases lining up with TRBD2. With V trimmed by 0 bases and J by 4 bases, 9 bases remained unmatched. Germline V gene sequence: CDR1 ENHRY, CDR2 SYGVKD. This CDR3 has 17 amino acids. CDR3 sequence: CAISESMAGERYNEQFF. In DNA form, the CDR3 reads TGTGCCATCAGTGAGTCGATGGCGGGAGAAAGGTACAATGAGCAGTTCTTC.

This clonotype has at least ten counts. The genes are TRBV19 and TRBJ2-7, with TRBD1 identical over 10 bases. The CDR3 runs to 14 residues. V was pared by 4 bases and J by 6 bases, with 6 bases of the junction left unmatched. Germline V gives CDR1 LNHDA, CDR2 SQIVND (reference sequence). DNA for the CDR3: TGTGCCAGTAGTAAGCCGGGACAGGGGAGCGAGCAGTACTTC. This sequence encodes CASSKPGQGSEQYF.

V gene TRBV5-1 combines with J gene TRBJ1-1, with a possible D match to TRBD1 (5 bases). The CDR3 runs 14 residues. CDR1 and CDR2 from the germline V gene are SGHRS and YFSETQ. Trimming took 0 bases from V and 2 from J, leaving 8 bases between them. The CDR3 spells CASSLDGANTEAFF. CDR3 DNA sequence: TGCGCCAGCAGCTTGGATGGGGCAAACACTGAAGCTTTCTTT. The full variable domain, completed using reference TRBV5-1 and TRBJ1-1, is KAGVTQTPRYLIKTRGQQVTLSCSPISGHRSVSWYQQTPGQGLQFLFEYFSETQRNKGNFPGRFSGRQFSNSRSEMNVSTLELGDSALYLCASSLDGANTEAFFGQGTRLTVV.

This clonotype was recorded many times. The chain joins TRBV29-1 to TRBJ2-3; D possibly corresponds to TRBD2 (6 bases). CDR3 size: 16 residues. The V and J ends lost 1 base and 1 base respectively, with 15 bases between them. Germline CDR1 is SQVTM and CDR2 is ANQGSEA. The CDR3 sequence: CSVEGLQRAGTDTQYF. In nucleotides, the CDR3 is TGCAGCGTTGAAGGGTTGCAGCGGGCGGGCACAGATACGCAGTATTTT.

This clonotype was picked up a small number of times. The V and J genes are TRBV12-3 or TRBV12-4 and TRBJ1-4; weak D call: TRBD1 (6 bases). V was pared by 6 bases and J by 4 bases, with 9 bases between. The CDR3 is made up of 13 amino acids. The CDR3 here is CASRQGFNEKLFF. Here the CDR3 DNA reads TGTGCCAGCAGGCAGGGGTTTAATGAAAAACTGTTTTTT.

This clonotype was counted between two and nine times. The chain combines TRBV2 with TRBJ1-5, with D maybe TRBD1 (5 bases). With 6 bases removed from V and 2 bases from J, the gap between germline ends came to 17 bases. This CDR3 spans 16 amino acids. Germline V gives CDR1 SNHLY, CDR2 FYNNEI. The DNA for the CDR3 is TGTGCCAGCAGGAGAGGGGCAGGCTCAGGCAATCAGCCCCAGCATTTT. It specifies CASRRGAGSGNQPQHF.

This chain joins TRBV12-3 or TRBV12-4 and TRBJ2-5, with unresolved D. This CDR3 comprises 13 residues. V shed 3 bases and J shed 1 base, with 6 bases lying between them. The CDR3 here is CASSLAAQETQYF. The CDR3 DNA reads TGTGCCAGCAGTTTGGCAGCCCAAGAGACCCAGTACTTC.

This clonotype appeared a few times. The chain has TRBV5-5 and TRBJ2-1; 12 bases align to TRBD2. CDR3 length equals 16 residues. J was trimmed by 6 bases and V by 0 bases; bases with no gene match: 4. Per germline, CDR1 SGHKS and CDR2 YYEKEE (reference sequence). The CDR3 nucleotides read TGTGCCAGCAGCTTGGCTGGACTAGCGGGGTCCAATGAGCAGTTCTTC. It encodes CASSLAGLAGSNEQFF.

There are a few counts of this clonotype. The rearrangement uses TRBV19 and TRBJ2-7; maybe TRBD2 (5 bases). With 3 bases removed from V and 5 bases from J, the gap between germline ends came to 14 bases. CDR1 is LNHDA, CDR2 SQIVND, per germline (reference sequence). This CDR3 is 14 amino acids long. CDR3 DNA: TGTGCCAGTAGTATTAAGGCTAGCATCCACGAGCAGTACTTC. This encodes CASSIKASIHEQYF.

This clonotype was counted many times. CDR3 in amino acids: CAWSAGHSPNYGYTF. CDR3 bases: TGTGCCTGGAGCGCGGGACACTCTCCGAACTATGGCTACACCTTC. The chain employs TRBV30 and TRBJ1-2; D is perhaps TRBD1 (6 bases). Germline values: CDR1 GTSNPN, CDR2 SVGIG (reference sequence). This CDR3 is built from 15 residues. Trimming left V 3 bases short and J 2 bases short, with 16 bases between.

The V call is TRBV5-1, the J call TRBJ1-1; D is perhaps TRBD1 (6 bases). Trimming removed 1 base at V and 4 bases at J, with 8 bases between. Looked up from germline, CDR1 is SGHRS and CDR2 is YFSETQ. This CDR3 comprises 13 residues. DNA for the CDR3: TGCGCCAGCAGCTTGACAGGGTCCACTGAAGCTTTCTTT. Translating it yields CASSLTGSTEAFF. Drawing the rest from reference TRBV5-1 and TRBJ1-1, the complete variable domain is KAGVTQTPRYLIKTRGQQVTLSCSPISGHRSVSWYQQTPGQGLQFLFEYFSETQRNKGNFPGRFSGRQFSNSRSEMNVSTLELGDSALYLCASSLTGSTEAFFGQGTRLTVV.